Here is one T cell receptor beta chain with its context. The sample belongs to a study of blood T cell repertoires in COVID-19. Overall study context: The United States, Italy and Spain were the sources of the acute and convalescent COVID-19 samples. T cells, B-cell-depleted T cells, or PBMCs provided the cDNA or gDNA that served as material.

In the study's own analysis: Nucleated cell counts were estimated from reference gene primer amplification. The repertoire was sequenced with immunoSEQ multiplex PCR; TCRdb's copy has only in-frame clones and lacks some. V and J calls and clone size follow that table, whereas D and trimming were derived from the DNA. The table shows fewer than 85,000 clones, with 88% occurring only once. Germline V CDR1 and CDR2: SNHLY, FYNNEI. This CDR3 comprises 14 residues. The V and J ends lost 6 bases and 0 bases respectively, with 12 bases between them. The rearrangement joins TRBV2 to TRBJ2-7; a possible D gene is TRBD1 (5 bases). Sequencing used peripheral blood. The sequence derives from a human donor in a cohort sampled during active COVID-19. The CDR3 is CASRVTVLSYEQYF. Here the CDR3 DNA reads TGTGCCAGCAGAGTGACAGTGCTCTCCTACGAGCAGTACTTC.